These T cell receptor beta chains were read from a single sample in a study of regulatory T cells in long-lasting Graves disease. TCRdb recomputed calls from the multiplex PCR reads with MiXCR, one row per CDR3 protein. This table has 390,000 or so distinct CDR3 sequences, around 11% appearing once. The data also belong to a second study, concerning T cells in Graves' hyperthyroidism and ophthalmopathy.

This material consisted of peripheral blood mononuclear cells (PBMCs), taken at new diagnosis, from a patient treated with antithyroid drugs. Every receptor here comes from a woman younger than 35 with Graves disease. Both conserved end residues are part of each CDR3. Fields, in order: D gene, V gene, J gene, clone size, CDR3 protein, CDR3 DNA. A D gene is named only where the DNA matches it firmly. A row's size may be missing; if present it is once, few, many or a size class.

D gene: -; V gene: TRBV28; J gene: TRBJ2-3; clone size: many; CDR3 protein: CASSPGSDTQYF; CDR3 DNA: TGTGCCAGCTCACCAGGGTCAGATACGCAGTATTTT
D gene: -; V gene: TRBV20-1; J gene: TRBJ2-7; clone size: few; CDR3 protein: CSAPQPTVLYEQYF; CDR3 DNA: TGCAGTGCTCCCCAACCGACAGTGCTCTACGAGCAGTACTTC
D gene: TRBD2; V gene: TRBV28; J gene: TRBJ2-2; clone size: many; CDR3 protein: CASSPFWTSGSVRANTGELFF; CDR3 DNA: TGTGCCAGCAGCCCCTTCTGGACTAGCGGGAGCGTTAGGGCGAACACCGGGGAGCTGTTTTTT
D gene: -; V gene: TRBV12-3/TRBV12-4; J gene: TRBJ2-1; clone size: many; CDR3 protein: CASGRTSSYNEQFF; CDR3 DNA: TGTGCCAGCGGTAGGACGAGCTCCTACAATGAGCAGTTCTTC
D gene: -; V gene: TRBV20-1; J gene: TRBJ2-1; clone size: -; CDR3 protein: CSANGGLIYNEQFF; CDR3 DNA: TGCAGTGCCAACGGAGGGCTGATCTACAATGAGCAGTTCTTC
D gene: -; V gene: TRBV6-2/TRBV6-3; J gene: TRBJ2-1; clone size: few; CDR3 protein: CASSSPYTEQFF; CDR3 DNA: TGTGCCAGCAGTTCACCGTACACGGAGCAGTTCTTC
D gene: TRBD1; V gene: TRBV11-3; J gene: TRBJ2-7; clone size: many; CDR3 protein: CASSLTGGVYEQYF; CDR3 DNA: TGTGCCAGCAGCCTTACAGGGGGAGTGTACGAGCAGTACTTC
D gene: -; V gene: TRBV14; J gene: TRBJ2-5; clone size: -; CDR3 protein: CASSHHVEETQYF; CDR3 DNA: TGTGCCAGCAGCCATCACGTGGAAGAGACCCAGTACTTC
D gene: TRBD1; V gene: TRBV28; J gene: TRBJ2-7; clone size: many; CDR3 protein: CASRPSGTARYEQYF; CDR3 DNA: TGTGCCAGCAGACCTTCCGGGACAGCCCGCTACGAGCAGTACTTC
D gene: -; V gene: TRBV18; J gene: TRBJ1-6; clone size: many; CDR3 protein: CASSKGQGHSPLHF; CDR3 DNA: TGTGCCAGCTCCAAAGGCCAGGGCCACTCACCCCTCCACTTT
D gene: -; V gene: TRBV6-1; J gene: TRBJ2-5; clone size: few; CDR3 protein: CASSEAGLLQETQYF; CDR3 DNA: TGTGCCAGCAGTGAGGCGGGACTTCTCCAAGAGACCCAGTACTTC
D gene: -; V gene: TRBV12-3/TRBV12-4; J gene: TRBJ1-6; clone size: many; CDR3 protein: CASSPGIRAPLHF; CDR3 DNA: TGTGCCAGCAGCCCCGGGATACGGGCACCCCTCCACTTT
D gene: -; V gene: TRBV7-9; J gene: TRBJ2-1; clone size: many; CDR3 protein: CASSLLSWGSYNEQFF; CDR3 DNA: TGTGCCAGCAGCTTACTATCGTGGGGGTCCTACAATGAGCAGTTCTTC
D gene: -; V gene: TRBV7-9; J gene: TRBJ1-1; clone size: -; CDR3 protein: CASSSNDPWGAFF; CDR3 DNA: TGTGCCAGCAGCTCTAATGATCCCTGGGGAGCTTTCTTT
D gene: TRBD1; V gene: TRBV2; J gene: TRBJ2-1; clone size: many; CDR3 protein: CASPSLTGGAGNEQFF; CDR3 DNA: TGTGCCAGCCCCTCCCTAACAGGGGGCGCAGGTAATGAGCAGTTCTTC
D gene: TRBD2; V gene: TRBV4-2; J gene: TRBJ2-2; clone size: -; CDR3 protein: CASSPLADTGELFF; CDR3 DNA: TGTGCCAGCAGCCCACTAGCGGATACCGGGGAGCTGTTTTTT
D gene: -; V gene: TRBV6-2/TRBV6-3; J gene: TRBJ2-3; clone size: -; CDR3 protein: CASSPRSSDTQYF; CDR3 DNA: TGTGCCAGCAGCCCCCGGTCTTCAGATACGCAGTATTTT
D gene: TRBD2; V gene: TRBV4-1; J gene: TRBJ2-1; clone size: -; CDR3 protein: CASSQVAGRYNEQFF; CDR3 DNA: TGCGCCAGCAGCCAAGTAGCGGGGCGCTACAATGAGCAGTTCTTC
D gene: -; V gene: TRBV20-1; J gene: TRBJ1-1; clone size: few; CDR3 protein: CSAKAQAFF; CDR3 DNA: TGCAGTGCTAAGGCTCAAGCTTTCTTT
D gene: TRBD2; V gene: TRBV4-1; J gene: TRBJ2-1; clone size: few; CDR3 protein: CASSQELAGLNNEQFF; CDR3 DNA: TGCGCCAGCAGCCAAGAACTAGCGGGCCTTAACAATGAGCAGTTCTTC
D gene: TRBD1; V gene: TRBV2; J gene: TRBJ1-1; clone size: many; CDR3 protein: CASRDRGAFF; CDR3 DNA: TGTGCCAGCAGGGACAGGGGTGCTTTCTTT
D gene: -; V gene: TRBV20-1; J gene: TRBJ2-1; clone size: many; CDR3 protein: CSATSTSGGLGNEQFF; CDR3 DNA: TGCAGTGCTACTTCGACGTCTGGGGGGCTCGGCAATGAGCAGTTCTTC
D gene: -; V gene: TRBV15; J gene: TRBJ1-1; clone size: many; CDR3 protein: CATSTPGAAKNTEAFF; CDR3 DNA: TGTGCCACCAGCACTCCTGGGGCAGCAAAGAACACTGAAGCTTTCTTT
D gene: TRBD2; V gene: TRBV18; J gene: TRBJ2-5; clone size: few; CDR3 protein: CASSSTSAGGSRQETQYF; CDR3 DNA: TGTGCCAGCTCGTCCACCTCCGCTGGCGGGAGTCGGCAAGAGACCCAGTACTTC
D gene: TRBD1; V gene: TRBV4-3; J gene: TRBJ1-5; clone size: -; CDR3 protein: CASSQVWTGIQPQHF; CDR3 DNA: TGCGCCAGCAGCCAAGTTTGGACAGGTATTCAGCCCCAGCATTTT
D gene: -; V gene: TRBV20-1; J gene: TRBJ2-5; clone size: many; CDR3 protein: CSARGDIVQETQYF; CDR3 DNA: TGCAGTGCTAGAGGGGATATAGTCCAAGAGACCCAGTACTTC
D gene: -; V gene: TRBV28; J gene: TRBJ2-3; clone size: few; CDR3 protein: CASTPRGGTDTQYF; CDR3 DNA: TGTGCCAGCACCCCCAGAGGAGGGACAGATACGCAGTATTTT
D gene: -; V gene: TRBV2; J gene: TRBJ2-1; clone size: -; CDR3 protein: CASSQGLGNEQFF; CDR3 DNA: TGTGCCAGCAGTCAGGGGTTAGGGAATGAGCAGTTCTTC
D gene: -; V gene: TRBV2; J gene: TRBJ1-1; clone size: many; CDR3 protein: CASTERAGMNTEAFF; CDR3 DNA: TGTGCCAGCACCGAGAGGGCCGGTATGAACACTGAAGCTTTCTTT
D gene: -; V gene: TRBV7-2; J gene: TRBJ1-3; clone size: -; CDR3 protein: CASSLNGGNTIYF; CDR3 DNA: TGTGCCAGCAGCTTAAACGGCGGAAACACCATATATTTT
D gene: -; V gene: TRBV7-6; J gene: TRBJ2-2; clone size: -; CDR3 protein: CASSFLGPGELFF; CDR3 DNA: TGTGCCAGCAGCTTCCTCGGGCCCGGGGAGCTGTTTTTT
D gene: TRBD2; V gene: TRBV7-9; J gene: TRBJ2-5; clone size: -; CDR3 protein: CASSHRKTSGDWETQYF; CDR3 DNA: TGTGCCAGCAGCCACAGGAAGACTAGCGGCGACTGGGAGACCCAGTACTTC
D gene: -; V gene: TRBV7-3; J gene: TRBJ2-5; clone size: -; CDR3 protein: CASSFDSSEETQYF; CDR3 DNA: TGTGCCAGCAGCTTCGACTCCTCGGAAGAGACCCAGTACTTC
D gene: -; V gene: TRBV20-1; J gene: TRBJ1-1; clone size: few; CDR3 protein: CSALTGTADTEAFF; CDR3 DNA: TGCAGTGCTCTTACCGGGACCGCGGACACTGAAGCTTTCTTT
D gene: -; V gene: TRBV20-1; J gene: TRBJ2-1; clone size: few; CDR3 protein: CSASGGTAENVNEQFF; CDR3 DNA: TGCAGTGCCTCTGGCGGGACGGCGGAGAACGTCAATGAGCAGTTCTTC
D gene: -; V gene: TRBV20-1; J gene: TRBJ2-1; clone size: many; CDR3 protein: CSASHSQDEQFF; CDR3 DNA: TGCAGTGCTAGTCATAGCCAAGATGAGCAGTTCTTC
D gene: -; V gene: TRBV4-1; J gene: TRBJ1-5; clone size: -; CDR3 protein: CASSPLWYGQTNQPQHF; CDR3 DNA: TGCGCCAGCAGCCCTCTCTGGTACGGGCAGACCAATCAGCCCCAGCATTTT
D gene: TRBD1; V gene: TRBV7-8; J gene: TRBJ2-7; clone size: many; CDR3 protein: CASSLAPGTVTYEQYF; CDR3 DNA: TGTGCCAGCAGCTTAGCTCCCGGGACAGTAACCTACGAGCAGTACTTC
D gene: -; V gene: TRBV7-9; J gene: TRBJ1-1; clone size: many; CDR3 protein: CASSPTVNTEAFF; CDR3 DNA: TGTGCCAGCAGCCCCACAGTGAACACTGAAGCTTTCTTT
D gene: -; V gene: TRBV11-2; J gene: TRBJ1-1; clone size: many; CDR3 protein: CASSLTVRGTEAFF; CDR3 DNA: TGCGCCAGCAGCTTGACCGTCCGGGGAACTGAAGCTTTCTTT
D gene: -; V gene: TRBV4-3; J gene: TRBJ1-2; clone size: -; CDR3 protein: CASSQQSNYGYTF; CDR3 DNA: TGCGCCAGCAGCCAGCAATCTAACTATGGCTACACCTTC
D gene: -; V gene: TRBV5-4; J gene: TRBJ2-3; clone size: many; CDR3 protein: CASSDPGSHTDTQYF; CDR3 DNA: TGTGCCAGCAGCGACCCGGGATCTCACACAGATACGCAGTATTTT